This record looks at one T cell receptor beta chain sequence and its context. What it recognizes is unknown. This sample was included in a study of T cells expressing NK-cell markers. Looking at the study overall: Seropositivity for HCMV was found in seven of the eight sequenced donors, with one seronegative. Findings and caveats of the study: Roughly 6 of the donors carried dominant NKG2C+ clonotypes that took up 1.0-7.0% of their CD8+ T cells.

TCRdb re-called the 5' RACE reads; every CDR3 protein appears as one record, without DNA. The sample table sets out a few hundred thousand distinct CDR3 sequences. Germline loops: CDR1 MDHEN, CDR2 SYDVKM. This CDR3 is built from 13 residues. The chain joins TRBV28 to TRBJ2-5. This clonotype originated in a man aged 18-75 years in good health. The material sequenced was blood T cells: a sorted CD56 or NKG2C T cell subset, CD4+ or CD8+ T cells, or bulk PBMC T cells (not recorded which). The CDR3 region is CASKTPREETQYF.